The text below deals with one T cell receptor beta chain. Its cognate antigen is unknown. TCRdb keeps only in-frame clones here, not all; method: immunoSEQ multiplex PCR. The sample comprises roughly 100,000 clones, about 81% of which are singletons, and 5% rests with the top ten. This entry is derived from a study of T cell responses to AZD1222 COVID-19 vaccine. On the study more broadly: Pooling covered second doses at about 4 or about 12 weeks. Notes on the study in general: Sampled repertoires all dated from after the peak T cell response.

V shed 2 bases and J shed 5 bases, with 9 bases lying between them. The germline V gene encodes CDR1 ENHRY and CDR2 SYGVKD. This CDR3 is 14 amino acids long. The sequence was obtained from an adult in good health. Material: peripheral blood, obtained on day 0 of AZD1222 vaccination. The genes are TRBV10-3 and TRBJ1-4; possible D gene TRBD1, 5 bases. The CDR3 reads CAISEDSLNEKLFF. The CDR3 region has the DNA TGTGCCATCAGTGAGGACAGCCTAAATGAAAAACTGTTTTTT.